This T cell receptor beta chain was profiled in a study of human T cells and chemical hapten exposure (dated by TCRdb to the early 2020s). Study-level background: For sensitization, 2% DPC in acetone was applied to a roughly 2 cm by roughly 2 cm area of upper inner arm skin. Weekly therapeutic DPC doses were additionally applied to the scalp of patients throughout the roughly 25-week study period. Patch testing was done on the upper back using Finn chambers containing 0.01% DPC, and results were scored after 6 days according to International Contact Dermatitis Research Group standards. Most of the patients in the cohort were female, and the cohort covered alopecia areata with under or over 50% scalp involvement, alopecia totalis and alopecia universalis. The libraries were sequenced as a pool, and the TCR yield per sample differed mostly because of small variations in library volumes within the pool. This study followed changes in the peripheral blood TCR repertoire in vivo during primary and secondary sensitization of alopecia patients to the hapten diphenylcyclopropenone (DPC). Patient blood was sampled pre-sensitization (week 0) and at 2, 6 and about 24 weeks after DPC sensitization. Twenty-nine alopecia patients gave blood for TCR sequencing at one to four time points (pre-sensitization, 2, 6 and 24 weeks).

The study at large found these results: Compared with pre-sensitization or healthy control sets, expanded TCRs formed significantly more large CDR3 similarity clusters, which is consistent with antigen-driven responses. A positive correlation was found between the number of PT1 expanded TCRs and patch test score, with significance reached at thresholds 8, 16 and 32 but not 4. Repeated subsampling changed both the strength of the expansion versus patch-test correlation and the threshold at which the correlation became significant. The number of TCRs above 1 in 1000 frequency did not change with DPC sensitization; there was no evidence of global repertoire structure alterations. All patients had alopecia, a presumed autoimmune disease, so their immune response might differ from that of healthy individuals.

V loses 1 base of germline sequence and J loses 0 bases, and the interval between the two ends is 13 bases. The germline V gene sets CDR1 to MGHRA and CDR2 to YSYEKL. Spanning cysteine to phenylalanine, the CDR3 consists of 17 amino acids. Only the CDR3 part of the read is kept: 51 bases, read in frame from the first base. The intended sense of this specimen's time point label: patch test 2, 6 weeks after DPC sensitization. This specimen's treatment or condition label, interpreted: therapeutic diphenylcyclopropenone sensitization with weekly scalp DPC. At every patch-test visit, the blood draw took place before the patch test was put on. Eligible patients were aged 18 to 70, diagnosed with alopecia, deemed suitable for DPC therapy, and excluded if pregnant. Unfractionated whole blood was collected in Tempus Blood RNA tubes, and total RNA was extracted from that blood. This clonotype was found a few times. This receptor's antigen is unknown. The input lacks base qualities; no much larger clone sits a single base away.

Receptor amplification or capture employed RACE. Sequencing was performed on a NextSeq 500. During library preparation, unique molecular identifiers were attached to individual cDNA molecules so that TCRs could be counted in a quantitative, reproducible way. From each blood RNA sample, both TCR alpha and TCR beta chains were sequenced. In the original analysis: A median of around 100,000 TCRs per sample was observed, with a range of roughly 23,224 to 700,000. The Decombinator software suite was used to annotate V, J and CDR3 in the TCR reads. For the PS versus PT1 abundance plots, all samples were subsampled to the same number of TCRs (28,000). TCRs were defined as expanded if absent before sensitization and observed at least eight times at the 2-week time point. Starting from the raw public reads, TCRdb applied fastp trimming at Q25, assembled clones with MiXCR and retained in-frame beta chains. Rows are unified per CDR3 protein, each entry keeping the most common DNA and genes. It is TCRdb's table, rather than the study itself, that gives the V and J calls and clone size. The sample table lists around 99,000 distinct CDR3 sequences, 9.5% to 11% of them with a count of one. 2.2% of the sample is held by the ten biggest clonotypes.

Sequenced here: whole blood, sampled in connection with sensitization to the hapten diphenylcyclopropenone (DPC). The receptor comes from a man aged 35 to 55 with alopecia areata. Some clones in this sample may be carry-over from other donors' samples. The rearrangement combines TRBV4-1 with TRBJ1-3; matching of 5 bases hints at TRBD1 as the D gene. The CDR3 here reads CASSQGAGRGSGNTIYF. The nucleotide sequence is TGCGCCAGCAGCCAAGGGGCAGGGCGCGGCTCTGGAAACACCATATATTTT.